Below are 4 T cell receptor beta chains sequenced from a single sample in a study of blood T cell repertoires in COVID-19. The data were produced by immunoSEQ multiplex PCR, yet TCRdb's version contains in-frame clones alone and is incomplete. The data contain around 250,000 clones, more than 75% of them singletons. Source material: PBMCs or T cells enriched from blood (not recorded which). These TCRs come from a woman aged 45-65 years who had been exposed to COVID-19.

The chain carries TRBV5-5 and TRBJ1-2; no firm D call. This CDR3 contains 15 residues. Germline assignment: CDR1 SGHKS and CDR2 YYEKEE (reference sequence). Trimming took off 0 bases at V and 7 bases at J, with 16 bases between the two ends. The CDR3: CASSLGAVAEGGYTF. The CDR3 DNA follows: TGTGCCAGCAGCTTGGGAGCGGTGGCTGAGGGTGGCTACACCTTC.

This chain uses TRBV2 with TRBJ1-2; a possible D gene is TRBD1 (6 bases). Germline CDR1 and CDR2: SNHLY and FYNNEI. V lost 7 bases and J lost 8, with 14 bases in between. This CDR3 comprises 12 residues. The CDR3 sequence: CASNAGAGGYTF. Written as DNA, the CDR3 is TGTGCCAGCAATGCGGGGGCGGGAGGCTACACCTTC.

The V call is TRBV19, the J call TRBJ1-6; 7 bases fit TRBD1. Losses at the gene ends were 3 bases for V and 6 bases for J; bases not matched to a gene: 11. Per germline, CDR1 LNHDA and CDR2 SQIVND (reference sequence). This CDR3 comprises 17 residues. CDR3: CASSMRTGTALNSPLHF. In DNA, the CDR3 is TGTGCCAGTAGTATGCGAACTGGGACAGCGCTTAATTCACCCCTCCACTTT.

V usage is TRBV28 and J usage is TRBJ1-2; 8 bases are shared with TRBD1. Germline lookup yields CDR1 MDHEN and CDR2 SYDVKM. The CDR3 is 15 amino acids. Germline trimming cut 1 base from V and 5 bases from J; bases unmatched to any gene: 6. This chain's CDR3 is CASSLSTGGSYGYTF. As DNA, the CDR3 is TGTGCCAGCAGTTTATCCACAGGGGGAAGTTATGGCTACACCTTC.